A single sample gave rise to the 16 T cell receptor beta chains below, sequenced in a study of T cells in Graves' hyperthyroidism and ophthalmopathy. TCR beta CDR3 regions were amplified from RNA transcripts. The TCR CDR3 first-round RT-PCR relied on the HTBI primer set. TCRdb reanalysed the multiplex PCR reads using MiXCR and keeps one entry per CDR3 protein. The sample has hundreds of thousands of distinct CDR3 sequences, roughly 25% seen once; the top ten hold around 79%. The specimen sequenced was blood. The receptors were gathered from a man between 50 and 59 years old with Graves' hyperthyroidism.

This clonotype was picked up many times. This chain uses TRBV28 with TRBJ2-7; the D is unclear. The CDR3 runs 14 residues. Germline V gives CDR1 MDHEN, CDR2 SYDVKM. V was pared by 3 bases and J by 3 bases, with 12 bases between. The CDR3: CASSFPSTLYEQYF. CDR3 in DNA: TGTGCCAGCAGTTTCCCGTCCACCCTCTACGAGCAGTACTTC.

The V call is TRBV2, the J call TRBJ2-2; no clear D. The CDR3 spans 15 residues. From germline, CDR1 is SNHLY and CDR2 FYNNEI. Trimming took off 4 bases at V and 2 bases at J, with 11 bases between the two ends. CDR3 nucleotide sequence: TGTGCCAGCAGTGTAATATATCCAAACACCGGGGAGCTGTTTTTT. This sequence encodes CASSVIYPNTGELFF.

CDR3 sequence reads: CASSNRDITDTQYF. CDR3 DNA: TGTGCCAGTAGTAACCGGGACATCACAGATACGCAGTATTTT. The genes are TRBV19 and TRBJ2-3; possible D gene TRBD1, 6 bases. Germline CDR1 is LNHDA and CDR2 is SQIVND (reference sequence). The CDR3 contains 14 residues. Trimming shortened V by 4 bases and J by 2 bases, and 10 bases separated the two germline ends.

This rearrangement joins TRBV27 to TRBJ1-1, with unresolved D. The CDR3 loop spans 13 amino acids. Trimming shortened V by 5 bases and J by 10 bases, and 17 bases separated the two germline ends. Per germline, CDR1 MNHEY and CDR2 SMNVEV (reference sequence). In DNA, the CDR3 is TGTGCCAGCAGTACTCACCAGGCCGGGGTAGCTTTCTTT. The encoded protein is CASSTHQAGVAFF.

V usage is TRBV20-1 and J usage is TRBJ1-4, with 7 bases identical to TRBD1. This CDR3 contains 13 residues. Germline loops: CDR1 DFQATT, CDR2 SNEGSKA (reference sequence). V dropped 5 bases and J dropped 10; count of bases not matched to a gene: 10. CDR3 coding DNA: TGCAGTGCTCAAGACAGGGTGGGAGGAAAACTGTTTTTT. Amino acids: CSAQDRVGGKLFF.

This clonotype appeared a single time. The chain combines TRBV6-5 with TRBJ2-3, with TRBD2 matching over 9 bases. Germline V lookup: CDR1 MNHEY, CDR2 SVGAGI. This CDR3 is built from 21 residues. J gave up 4 bases and V 2 bases, and 22 bases lay outside the gene matches. The CDR3 here is CASSYNSRWGIAGENSDTQYF. CDR3 in DNA: TGTGCCAGCAGTTACAACTCACGCTGGGGAATAGCGGGAGAGAATTCAGATACGCAGTATTTT.

This chain links TRBV28 with TRBJ2-7, with 8 bases aligning to TRBD1. The V gene's germline CDR1 is MDHEN and CDR2 SYDVKM. Trimming at V came to 5 bases and at J to 0 bases, leaving 6 bases not matched to a gene. The CDR3 runs 15 residues. CDR3 in DNA: TGTGCCAGCAGTCCATGGACAGGGTCCTCCTACGAGCAGTACTTC. It specifies CASSPWTGSSYEQYF.

The chain uses TRBV13 and TRBJ1-5; the D is unclear. Trimming removed 0 bases at V and 3 bases at J, with 6 bases between. CDR1 and CDR2 from the germline V gene are PRHDT and FYEKMQ (reference sequence). The CDR3 contains 14 residues. The CDR3 reads CASSLGQDNQPQHF. The CDR3 region has the DNA TGTGCCAGCAGCTTAGGGCAGGACAATCAGCCCCAGCATTTT.

This clonotype has at least ten counts. The chain couples TRBV2 to TRBJ2-7, with TRBD1 matching 11 bases. Germline V gene data show CDR1 as SNHLY and CDR2 as FYNNEI. CDR3 length: 14 amino acids. The ends lost 7 bases at V and 5 bases at J; junction bases unmatched: 7. The CDR3 nucleotides read TGTGCCAGCAAAGGGACAGGGGGGGGCAACGAGCAGTACTTC. This sequence encodes CASKGTGGGNEQYF.

V usage is TRBV9 and J usage is TRBJ2-2; the D is unclear. CDR3 length equals 14 residues. The germline V gene encodes CDR1 SGDLS and CDR2 YYNGEE. V dropped 2 bases and J dropped 0 bases, with 5 bases sitting between them. The CDR3 region is CASSVSTNTGELFF. The CDR3 coding sequence is TGTGCCAGCAGCGTCTCGACGAACACCGGGGAGCTGTTTTTT.

This clonotype was counted a few times. V is TRBV20-1 and J is TRBJ2-3; 8 nucleotides match TRBD2. The CDR3 runs to 16 residues. The trim removed 0 bases at V and 0 bases at J, leaving 5 bases unmatched. The V gene's germline CDR1 is DFQATT and CDR2 SNEGSKA (reference sequence). In DNA, the CDR3 is TGCAGTGCTAGAGATTCCTCGGGAGGGAGCACAGATACGCAGTATTTT. Translation gives CSARDSSGGSTDTQYF.

This clonotype was recorded a few times. The chain employs TRBV27 and TRBJ2-3, with TRBD2 matching over 11 bases. The ends lost 4 bases at V and 3 bases at J; junction bases unmatched: 9. The CDR3 has 17 residues. Per germline, CDR1 MNHEY and CDR2 SMNVEV (reference sequence). The CDR3 here is CASSSRLAGSQTDTQYF. The CDR3 DNA reads TGTGCCAGCAGTTCCAGACTAGCGGGATCTCAGACAGATACGCAGTATTTT.

This clonotype was seen repeatedly, ten times or more. The rearrangement uses TRBV7-9 and TRBJ2-1; 8 positions agree with TRBD1. The CDR3 covers 15 residues. Unmatched junction bases numbered 12, after V lost 5 bases and J lost 9 bases. Germline CDR1 and CDR2: SEHNR and FQNEAQ (reference sequence). The CDR3 here is CASSDPGQAIFEQFF. The CDR3 DNA is TGTGCCAGCAGCGACCCGGGACAGGCGATATTTGAGCAGTTCTTC.

The sample holds a few counts of this clonotype. One end of the junction does not line up with germline, which may come from a read error. This chain connects TRBV30 to TRBJ1-2, with a tentative D call TRBD1 (5 bases). Per the germline V gene, CDR1 is GTSNPN and CDR2 is SVGIG (reference sequence). This CDR3 has 13 residues. The CDR3 nucleotides are TGTGCCTGGGGTGTTATTGGGGCCTATGGCTACACCTTC. This translates into CAWGVIGAYGYTF.

This clonotype was seen many times. The chain has TRBV12-3 or TRBV12-4 and TRBJ2-1; D is uncertain. The CDR3 length is 14 residues. V was pared by 2 bases and J by 4 bases, with 9 bases between. CDR3 amino acids: CASSLQLVYNEQFF. The CDR3 nucleotides read TGTGCCAGCAGTTTACAGCTGGTTTACAATGAGCAGTTCTTC.

This clonotype was counted many times. The chain couples TRBV12-3 or TRBV12-4 to TRBJ2-5; D assignment may be TRBD1 or TRBD2 (5 bases each). The CDR3 has 12 residues. V shed 6 bases and J shed 13 bases, with 18 bases lying between them. The CDR3 DNA follows: TGTGCCAGCAGAAAGGGACGGAACCACCCGTACTTC. Amino acids: CASRKGRNHPYF.